This paragraph reports one TCR beta chain. The data stem from a study of cytomegalovirus exposure and HLA in healthy donors. With 60 Vbeta and 13 Jbeta primers, the PCR was carried out. Sequencing was performed with immunoSEQ multiplex PCR; in TCRdb, only in-frame clones are kept and a portion is missing. The sample lists approximately 71,000 clones, 60% to 80% seen once, with 9% to 13% in the top ten. CDR3 length equals 15 residues. Germline V gives CDR1 SGHTA, CDR2 FQGNSA. With 1 base removed from V and 1 base from J, the gap between germline ends came to 10 bases. This receptor was obtained from a woman in her thirties or forties in good health and CMV-seropositive. The sample consisted of PBMCs. V usage is TRBV7-2 and J usage is TRBJ1-1; tentatively, D is TRBD1 (5 bases). The DNA for the CDR3 is TGTGCCAGCAGCTTAGGGGGACTGCCGAACACTGAAGCTTTCTTT. Its translation: CASSLGGLPNTEAFF.